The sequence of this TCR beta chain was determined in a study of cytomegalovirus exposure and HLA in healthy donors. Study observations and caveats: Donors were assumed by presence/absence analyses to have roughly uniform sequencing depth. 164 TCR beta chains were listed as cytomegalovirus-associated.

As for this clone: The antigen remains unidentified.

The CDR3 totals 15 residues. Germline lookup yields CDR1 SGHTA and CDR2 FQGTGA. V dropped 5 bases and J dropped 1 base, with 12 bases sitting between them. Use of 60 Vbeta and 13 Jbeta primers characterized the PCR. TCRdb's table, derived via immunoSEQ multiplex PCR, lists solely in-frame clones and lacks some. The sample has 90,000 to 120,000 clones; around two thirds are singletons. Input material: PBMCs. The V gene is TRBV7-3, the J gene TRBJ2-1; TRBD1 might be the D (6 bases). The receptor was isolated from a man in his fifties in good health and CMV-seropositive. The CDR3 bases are TGTGCCAGCAGCCTCGACAGGACTTCCTACAATGAGCAGTTCTTC. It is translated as CASSLDRTSYNEQFF.